Listed below are T cell receptor beta chains from one sample, sequenced in a study of blood T cell repertoires in COVID-19. Using immunoSEQ multiplex PCR, the repertoire was profiled, and TCRdb retains in-frame clones only, with some absent. The data hold about 190,000 clones, with 84% observed a single time. Sequencing used peripheral blood. These receptors were collected from a woman in her sixties or seventies with active or convalescent COVID-19. Each CDR3 is given with its conserved first and last residue. Each record gives: CDR3 DNA, CDR3 protein, CDR3 length, J gene, V gene, D gene, clone size. The D gene is left open where the match is weak. Some rows have no size entry. The others give once, few or many, or a class for an expanded clone.

CDR3nt: TGTGCCATCACGAGCCCGGAGAAAGGGGGCTCGGCTAACTATGGCTACACCTTC
CDR3aa: CAITSPEKGGSANYGYTF
len: 18
j_gene: TRBJ1-2
v_gene: TRBV10-3
d_gene: TRBD1
abundance: -

CDR3nt: TGTGCCAGCAGCTTAGTAGGATTAGGGGGTGATCAGCCCCAGCATTTT
CDR3aa: CASSLVGLGGDQPQHF
len: 16
j_gene: TRBJ1-5
v_gene: TRBV7-8
d_gene: -
abundance: -

CDR3nt: TGTGCCAGTAGTATATCCAGGGGGAAGTACCCGGGTGGGGCCAACGTCCTGACTTTC
CDR3aa: CASSISRGKYPGGANVLTF
len: 19
j_gene: TRBJ2-6
v_gene: TRBV19
d_gene: TRBD1
abundance: -

CDR3nt: TGTGCCAGCAGTGTGGCGGGAGGCGGGAATGAGCAGTTCTTC
CDR3aa: CASSVAGGGNEQFF
len: 14
j_gene: TRBJ2-1
v_gene: TRBV2
d_gene: TRBD2
abundance: -

CDR3nt: TGTGCCAGCAGCGACGGACAGGTGGGTCCAGGAGAGACCCAGTACTTC
CDR3aa: CASSDGQVGPGETQYF
len: 16
j_gene: TRBJ2-5
v_gene: TRBV7-2
d_gene: TRBD1
abundance: -

CDR3nt: TGTGCCAGCAGCTATCGAGCGGGGGGAGGGCTCAATGAGCAGTTCTTC
CDR3aa: CASSYRAGGGLNEQFF
len: 16
j_gene: TRBJ2-1
v_gene: TRBV7-2
d_gene: TRBD2
abundance: -

CDR3nt: TGTGCCAGCAGCCCACGCGGGAGGGGCAACACCGGGGAGCTGTTTTTT
CDR3aa: CASSPRGRGNTGELFF
len: 16
j_gene: TRBJ2-2
v_gene: TRBV7-9
d_gene: TRBD2
abundance: few

CDR3nt: TGTGCCAGCGCCTTCGGGTCTAGCGGGAACAATGAGCAGTTCTTC
CDR3aa: CASAFGSSGNNEQFF
len: 15
j_gene: TRBJ2-1
v_gene: TRBV6-6
d_gene: TRBD2
abundance: -

CDR3nt: TGTGCCAGCAGTTCCCACCTAGCGGGAGGGAACGAGCAGTACTTC
CDR3aa: CASSSHLAGGNEQYF
len: 15
j_gene: TRBJ2-7
v_gene: TRBV28
d_gene: TRBD2
abundance: -

CDR3nt: TGCAGCGTTGTCGAGAATGCAGGGAATAATGAAAAACTGTTTTTT
CDR3aa: CSVVENAGNNEKLFF
len: 15
j_gene: TRBJ1-4
v_gene: TRBV29-1
d_gene: -
abundance: once

CDR3nt: TGTGCCAGCAGCTTACTGGCGGGTGAGCAGTTCTTC
CDR3aa: CASSLLAGEQFF
len: 12
j_gene: TRBJ2-1
v_gene: TRBV7-8
d_gene: -
abundance: -

CDR3nt: TGCGCCAGCAGCTTGTACCCGGGACTAGCGGGAGGAGAGACCCAGTACTTC
CDR3aa: CASSLYPGLAGGETQYF
len: 17
j_gene: TRBJ2-5
v_gene: TRBV5-1
d_gene: TRBD2
abundance: -

CDR3nt: TGTGCCAGCAGCGAGAGCGGGAGGGCCGCATACGAGCAGTACTTC
CDR3aa: CASSESGRAAYEQYF
len: 15
j_gene: TRBJ2-7
v_gene: TRBV5-4
d_gene: TRBD2
abundance: -

CDR3nt: TGCGCCAGCAGCCAAGGTAGCCCCTACGAGCAGTACTTC
CDR3aa: CASSQGSPYEQYF
len: 13
j_gene: TRBJ2-7
v_gene: TRBV4-1
d_gene: -
abundance: -

CDR3nt: TGCGCCAGCAGCTTGCTCCGACAGGGTGCCACCGGGGAGCTGTTTTTT
CDR3aa: CASSLLRQGATGELFF
len: 16
j_gene: TRBJ2-2
v_gene: TRBV5-1
d_gene: TRBD1
abundance: -

CDR3nt: TGTGCCAGCAGCCCCTTAGCGGGAGGAATATACAATGAGCAGTTCTTC
CDR3aa: CASSPLAGGIYNEQFF
len: 16
j_gene: TRBJ2-1
v_gene: TRBV3-1/TRBV3-2
d_gene: TRBD2
abundance: -

CDR3nt: TGTGCCAGCAGCCAGCAGACTAGCGGAGAGGGCCCTAGCACAGATACGCAGTATTTT
CDR3aa: CASSQQTSGEGPSTDTQYF
len: 19
j_gene: TRBJ2-3
v_gene: TRBV3-1/TRBV3-2
d_gene: TRBD2
abundance: -

CDR3nt: TGTGCCAGTAGTATGATGGGCGCCCACTATGGCTACACCTTC
CDR3aa: CASSMMGAHYGYTF
len: 14
j_gene: TRBJ1-2
v_gene: TRBV19
d_gene: -
abundance: many

CDR3nt: TGTGCCAGCAGCTTAAGGACAGGAGTTTTAGAGACCCAGTACTTC
CDR3aa: CASSLRTGVLETQYF
len: 15
j_gene: TRBJ2-5
v_gene: TRBV7-9
d_gene: TRBD1
abundance: -

CDR3nt: TGTGCCAGCAGTTTAAAAGGACAGCGCTATGGCTACACCTTC
CDR3aa: CASSLKGQRYGYTF
len: 14
j_gene: TRBJ1-2
v_gene: TRBV27
d_gene: -
abundance: -

CDR3nt: TGTGCCAGTAGTGTGACTAGCGGGAGCTACGAGCAGTACTTC
CDR3aa: CASSVTSGSYEQYF
len: 14
j_gene: TRBJ2-7
v_gene: TRBV19
d_gene: TRBD2
abundance: -

CDR3nt: TGTGCCAGCAGTCCGAACCGGTCAGGGGAGCAGTACTTC
CDR3aa: CASSPNRSGEQYF
len: 13
j_gene: TRBJ2-7
v_gene: TRBV27
d_gene: -
abundance: -

CDR3nt: TGTGCCAGTAGTCTGGCAAAGATCTCTGGAAACACCATATATTTT
CDR3aa: CASSLAKISGNTIYF
len: 15
j_gene: TRBJ1-3
v_gene: TRBV19
d_gene: -
abundance: -

CDR3nt: TGTGCCAGCAGTTGGACAGGGGGCTACGAGCAGTACTTT
CDR3aa: CASSWTGGYEQYF
len: 13
j_gene: TRBJ2-7
v_gene: TRBV12-3/TRBV12-4
d_gene: TRBD1
abundance: -

CDR3nt: TGTGCCAGCAGTGACCACAACCCTAGCAATCAGCCCCAGCATTTT
CDR3aa: CASSDHNPSNQPQHF
len: 15
j_gene: TRBJ1-5
v_gene: TRBV6-1
d_gene: -
abundance: few

CDR3nt: TGTGCCAGCAGCCAGGGGGGGACAGGGTTTCAGCCCCAGCATTTT
CDR3aa: CASSQGGTGFQPQHF
len: 15
j_gene: TRBJ1-5
v_gene: TRBV3-1/TRBV3-2
d_gene: TRBD1
abundance: -

CDR3nt: TGTGCCACCAGTGTGGAGGACAGCACAGATACGCAGTATTTT
CDR3aa: CATSVEDSTDTQYF
len: 14
j_gene: TRBJ2-3
v_gene: TRBV24-1
d_gene: -
abundance: -

CDR3nt: TGTGCCAGTAGGCAGCGGCTCCAAGAGACCCAGTACTTC
CDR3aa: CASRQRLQETQYF
len: 13
j_gene: TRBJ2-5
v_gene: TRBV19
d_gene: -
abundance: -

CDR3nt: TGTGCCAGCAGCCCCCTAGCGGGAGCCTACAATGAGCAGTTCTTC
CDR3aa: CASSPLAGAYNEQFF
len: 15
j_gene: TRBJ2-1
v_gene: TRBV7-2
d_gene: TRBD2
abundance: once

CDR3nt: TGTGCCAGCAGTAAACAGGGGATTACTGAAGCTTTCTTT
CDR3aa: CASSKQGITEAFF
len: 13
j_gene: TRBJ1-1
v_gene: TRBV2
d_gene: TRBD1
abundance: -

CDR3nt: TGTGCCAGCAGTTTCGAAGGGGCCGGGGAGCTGTTTTTT
CDR3aa: CASSFEGAGELFF
len: 13
j_gene: TRBJ2-2
v_gene: TRBV27
d_gene: -
abundance: -

CDR3nt: TGTGCCAGCAGTTACTCAGGGGCCGATCAGCCCCAGCATTTT
CDR3aa: CASSYSGADQPQHF
len: 14
j_gene: TRBJ1-5
v_gene: TRBV6-5
d_gene: -
abundance: few